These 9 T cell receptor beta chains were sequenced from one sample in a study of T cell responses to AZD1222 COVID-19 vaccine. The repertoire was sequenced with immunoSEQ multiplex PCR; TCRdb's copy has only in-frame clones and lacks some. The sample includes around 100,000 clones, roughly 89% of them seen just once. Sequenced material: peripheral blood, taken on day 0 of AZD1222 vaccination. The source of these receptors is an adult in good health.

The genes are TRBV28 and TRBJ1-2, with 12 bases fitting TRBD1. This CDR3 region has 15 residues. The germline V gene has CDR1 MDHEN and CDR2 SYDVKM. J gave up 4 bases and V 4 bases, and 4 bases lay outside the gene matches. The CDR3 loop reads CASSWGTGGLYGYTF. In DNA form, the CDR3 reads TGTGCCAGCAGTTGGGGGACAGGGGGCCTCTATGGCTACACCTTC.

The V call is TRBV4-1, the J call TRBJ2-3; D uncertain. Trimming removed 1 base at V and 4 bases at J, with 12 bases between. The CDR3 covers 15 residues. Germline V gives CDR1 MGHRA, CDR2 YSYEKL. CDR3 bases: TGCGCCAGCAGCCAAGTTTTGGGGTTAGCAGATACGCAGTATTTT. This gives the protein CASSQVLGLADTQYF.

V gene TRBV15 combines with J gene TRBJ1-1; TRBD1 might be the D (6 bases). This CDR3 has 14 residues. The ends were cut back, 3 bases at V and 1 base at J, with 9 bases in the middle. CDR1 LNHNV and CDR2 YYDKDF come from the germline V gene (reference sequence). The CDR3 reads CATSSHRENTEAFF. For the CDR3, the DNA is TGTGCCACCAGCAGCCACAGGGAGAACACTGAAGCTTTCTTT.

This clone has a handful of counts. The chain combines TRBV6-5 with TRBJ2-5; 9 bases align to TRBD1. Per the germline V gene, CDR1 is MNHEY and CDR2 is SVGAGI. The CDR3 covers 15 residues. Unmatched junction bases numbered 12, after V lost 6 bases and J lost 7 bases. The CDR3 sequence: CASSSDRGWVRTQYF. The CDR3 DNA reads TGTGCCAGCAGCTCGGACAGGGGATGGGTTCGGACCCAGTACTTC.

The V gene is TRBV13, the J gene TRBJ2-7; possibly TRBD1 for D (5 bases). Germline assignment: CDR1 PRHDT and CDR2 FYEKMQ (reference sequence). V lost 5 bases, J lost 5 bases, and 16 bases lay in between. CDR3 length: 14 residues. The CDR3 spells CASSRRAGLNEQYF. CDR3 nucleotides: TGTGCCAGCAGCCGTAGGGCAGGGCTAAACGAGCAGTACTTC. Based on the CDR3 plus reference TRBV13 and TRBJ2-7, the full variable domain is AAGVIQSPRHLIKEKRETATLKCYPIPRHDTVYWYQQGPGQDPQFLISFYEKMQSDKGSIPDRFSAQQFSDYHSELNMSSLELGDSALYFCASSRRAGLNEQYFGPGTRLTVT.

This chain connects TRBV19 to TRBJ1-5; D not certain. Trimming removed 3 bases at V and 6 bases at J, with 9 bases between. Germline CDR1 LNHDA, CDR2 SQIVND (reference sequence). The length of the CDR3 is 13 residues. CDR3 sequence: CASSIAGSQPQHF. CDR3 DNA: TGTGCCAGTAGTATTGCGGGGTCTCAGCCCCAGCATTTT.

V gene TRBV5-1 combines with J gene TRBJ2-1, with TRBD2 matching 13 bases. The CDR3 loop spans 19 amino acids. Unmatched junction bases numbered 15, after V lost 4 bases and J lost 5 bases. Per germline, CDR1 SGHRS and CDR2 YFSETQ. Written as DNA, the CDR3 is TGCGCCAGCAGCGCCTTGTCCCGGACTAGCGGGGGCCAAGACAATGAGCAGTTCTTC. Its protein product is CASSALSRTSGGQDNEQFF.

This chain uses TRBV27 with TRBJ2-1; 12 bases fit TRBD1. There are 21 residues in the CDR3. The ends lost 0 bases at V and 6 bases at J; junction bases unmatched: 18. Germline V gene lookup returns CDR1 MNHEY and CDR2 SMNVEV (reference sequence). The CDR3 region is CASSLSRTGTGGNMRCNEQFF. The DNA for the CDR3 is TGTGCCAGCAGTTTATCCCGTACCGGGACAGGGGGCAATATGAGGTGCAATGAGCAGTTCTTC.

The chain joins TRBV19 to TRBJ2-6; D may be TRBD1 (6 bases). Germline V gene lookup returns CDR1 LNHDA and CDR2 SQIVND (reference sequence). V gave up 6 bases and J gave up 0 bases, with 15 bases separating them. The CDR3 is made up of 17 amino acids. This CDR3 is CASRTGTLRSGANVLTF. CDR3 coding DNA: TGTGCCAGTAGGACCGGGACATTACGCTCTGGGGCCAACGTCCTGACTTTC.